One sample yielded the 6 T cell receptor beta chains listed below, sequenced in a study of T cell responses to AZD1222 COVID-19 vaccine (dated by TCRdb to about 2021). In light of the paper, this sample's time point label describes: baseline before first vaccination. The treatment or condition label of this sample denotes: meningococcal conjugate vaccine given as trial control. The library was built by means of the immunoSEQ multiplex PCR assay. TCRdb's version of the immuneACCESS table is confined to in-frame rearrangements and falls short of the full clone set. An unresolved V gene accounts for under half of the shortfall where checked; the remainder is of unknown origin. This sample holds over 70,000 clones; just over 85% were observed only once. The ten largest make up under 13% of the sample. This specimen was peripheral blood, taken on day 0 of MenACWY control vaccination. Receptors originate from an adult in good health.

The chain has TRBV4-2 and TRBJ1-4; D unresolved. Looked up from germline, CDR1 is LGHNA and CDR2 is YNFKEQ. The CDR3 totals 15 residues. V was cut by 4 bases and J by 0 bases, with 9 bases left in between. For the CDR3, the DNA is TGTGCCAGCAGCCCGCGAGGTGCAACTAATGAAAAACTGTTTTTT. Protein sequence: CASSPRGATNEKLFF.

The CDR3 sequence is CASSLEFGAEAFF. In nucleotides, the CDR3 is TGTGCCAGCAGCTTGGAATTTGGTGCTGAAGCTTTCTTT. The chain combines TRBV6-4 with TRBJ1-1; D is unresolved. In germline, CDR1 is MRHNA, CDR2 SNTAGT. The CDR3 is made up of 13 amino acids. Between the trimmed V and J ends, which lost 6 bases and 6 bases, there was a span of 14 bases.

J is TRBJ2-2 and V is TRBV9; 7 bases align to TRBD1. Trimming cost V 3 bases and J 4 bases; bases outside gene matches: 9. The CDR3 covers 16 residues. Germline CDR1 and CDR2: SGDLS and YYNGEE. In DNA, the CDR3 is TGTGCCAGCAGCGCCTCTGAGGGACAGCCCACCGGGGAGCTGTTTTTT. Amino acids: CASSASEGQPTGELFF.

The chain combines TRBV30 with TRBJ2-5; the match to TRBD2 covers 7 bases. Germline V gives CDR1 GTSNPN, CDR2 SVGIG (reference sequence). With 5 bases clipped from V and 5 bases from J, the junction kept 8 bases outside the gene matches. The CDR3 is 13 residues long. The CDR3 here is CAWSLSAGETQYF. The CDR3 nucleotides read TGTGCCTGGTCCCTTTCAGCGGGGGAGACCCAGTACTTC.

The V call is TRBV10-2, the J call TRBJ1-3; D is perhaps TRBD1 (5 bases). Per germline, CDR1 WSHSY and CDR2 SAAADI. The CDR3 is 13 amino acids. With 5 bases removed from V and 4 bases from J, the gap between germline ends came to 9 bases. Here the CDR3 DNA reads TGCGCCAGCAGTCCGTCAGGGGGAAACACCATATATTTT. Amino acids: CASSPSGGNTIYF.

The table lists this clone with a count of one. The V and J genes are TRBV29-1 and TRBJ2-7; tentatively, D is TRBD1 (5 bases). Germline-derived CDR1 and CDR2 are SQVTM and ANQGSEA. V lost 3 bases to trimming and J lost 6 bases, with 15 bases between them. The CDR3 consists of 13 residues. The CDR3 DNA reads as TGCAGCGTTGAGAGGCAGGGTATCGGCGAGCAGTACTTC. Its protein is CSVERQGIGEQYF.